This T cell receptor beta chain was observed in a study of cytomegalovirus exposure and HLA in healthy donors. Unrecorded immune exposures were likely, despite nominal health at sampling. As regards this clone: What it recognizes is unknown.

Points from the study as a whole: Across HLA loci, a later analysis found differing TCR association rates, with DRB1 most and HLA-C fewest. A later analysis reportedly found that, within productive TCRs, an Asian-associated ancestry cluster had fewer N-insertions than the mean observed across the approximately 670 donors. Available immune exposure information covered CMV serostatus only.

The CDR3 runs to 13 residues. CDR1 MNHNS and CDR2 SASEGT come from the germline V gene. J lost 7 bases, V lost 5 bases, and 4 bases had no gene match. The PCR had 60 Vbeta and 13 Jbeta primers. The table came from immunoSEQ multiplex PCR; TCRdb's copy has only in-frame clones and leaves some out. The sample shows about 89,000 clones, 85% of them seen only once. The rearrangement links TRBV6-1 to TRBJ2-1; 8 bases align to TRBD1. The TCR was taken from a man in his forties or fifties in good health and CMV-seropositive. The sequencing input was PBMCs. CDR3 coding DNA: TGTGCCAGCAGTAGGGGACAGGAGAATGAGCAGTTCTTC. It yields the protein CASSRGQENEQFF.